This TCR beta chain was documented in a study of blood T cells in healthy people across ages. A J-beta primer mix and a sample-barcoded 5' primer were used in a second PCR of roughly 6 to 11 cycles. TCRdb called the 5' RACE reads again in MiXCR, with one record for every CDR3 protein. The table includes approximately 830,000 distinct CDR3 sequences, approximately 59% detected once. This clonotype has more than one count but fewer than ten. The study recruited healthy Caucasian donors from Russia who were aged roughly 6 to 95. The clonotype comes from a man aged 25 to 45 in good health. The sample consisted of blood.

The CDR3 loop reads CASSLAELAKNIQYF. The CDR3 nucleotides are TGCGCCAGCAGCTTGGCCGAGCTAGCCAAAAACATTCAGTACTTC. The genes are TRBV5-1 and TRBJ2-4; no clear D. CDR1 is SGHRS and CDR2 is YFSETQ in the germline V gene. CDR3 length equals 15 residues. With 0 bases removed from V and 0 bases from J, the gap between germline ends came to 7 bases.